This T cell receptor beta chain appears in the sequencing data of a study of blood T cell repertoires in COVID-19. Study context: COVID-19 samples collected from the United States, Italy and Spain covered acute and convalescent phases. The cDNA or gDNA used as material had been derived from T cells, B-cell-depleted T cells, or PBMCs.

Original data processing: Quantification of nucleated cells was approximated via reference gene primer amplification. The table came from immunoSEQ multiplex PCR; TCRdb's copy has only in-frame clones and leaves some out. V and J calls and clone size are given by that table; D and trimming were obtained from the DNA. The sample consists of some 43,000 clones, over 70% of them appearing once. This CDR3 has 15 residues. V was clipped by 5 bases and J by 8 bases; unmatched bases: 9. Germline CDR1 reads LNHDA; CDR2 reads SQIVND (reference sequence). The V gene is TRBV19, the J gene TRBJ2-1; 10 positions match TRBD2. This TCR was sampled from a human donor in a cohort sampled during active COVID-19. Sequencing was performed on peripheral blood. CDR3 sequence reads: CASSPGLAPPHEQFF. DNA for the CDR3: TGTGCCAGTAGTCCGGGACTAGCGCCCCCCCATGAGCAGTTCTTC.